This T cell receptor beta chain was captured by sequencing in a study of blood T cell repertoires in COVID-19. Background on the study: COVID-19 samples from acute and convalescent phases originated in the United States, Italy and Spain. The analysed material was cDNA or gDNA that came from T cells, B-cell-depleted T cells, or PBMCs.

This CDR3 is 12 amino acids long. Per the germline V gene, CDR1 is SEHNR and CDR2 is FQNEAQ (reference sequence). V lost 5 bases to trimming and J lost 8 bases; unmatched junction nucleotides: 4. Original processing methods: Reference gene primer amplification yielded estimated nucleated cell counts. Libraries were prepared by immunoSEQ multiplex PCR; TCRdb keeps only in-frame clonotypes and omits some of them. Clone size and the V and J calls come from that table; the DNA yielded D and trimming. The sample yields approximately 88,000 clones, 65% to 80% seen once. This clonotype was obtained from a woman over 75 with active or convalescent COVID-19. Sequenced: peripheral blood. The gene calls are TRBV7-9 and TRBJ1-2, with 8 bases aligning to TRBD1. CDR3 DNA: TGTGCCAGCAGCCAGGGACAGGAGGGCTACACCTTC. It encodes CASSQGQEGYTF.